This TCR beta chain was recovered during a study of OX40 agonist ivuxolimab in advanced cancers. Background on the study: Clinicians treated patients with ivuxolimab, an agonistic anti-OX40 (CD134) antibody. The group had a mean age of 60 years, ranged from about 23 to 85, and was around 86% male.

Measured with immunoSEQ multiplex PCR; TCRdb has only the in-frame clones, and not every one. The data contain about 69,000 clones, 91% of them singletons. Findings of the study overall: Dose levels from 0.1 to 3.0 mg/kg saw CD4+ and CD8+ blood T cells expand clonally by week 6.

Turning to this clone: The antigen is not known.

This CDR3 comprises 11 residues. The sequencing here drew on CD4+ or CD8+ T cells sorted from blood, taken in a trial of the OX40 agonist ivuxolimab. The chain carries TRBV21-1 and TRBJ2-1; the DNA was not used to check the table's D call, TRBD1. TRBV21-1 is flagged as a pseudogene. This sequence originates from an adult with an advanced solid tumor such as melanoma, head and neck, liver or kidney cancer. In nucleotides, the CDR3 is TGTGCCAGCTCGGGTGGGACAGGGCTGTTCTTC. This sequence encodes CASSGGTGLFF.